One sample yielded the 21 T cell receptor beta chains listed below, sequenced in a study of blood T cell repertoires in COVID-19. Repertoires were generated with immunoSEQ multiplex PCR, while TCRdb's copy carries only in-frame clones and drops some. The sample includes over 200,000 clones, 85% to 90% seen only once; the top ten take roughly 1.2%. Material for sequencing was PBMCs or T cells enriched from blood (not recorded which). These receptors came from a man aged 25 to 40 who had recovered from COVID-19.

The chain links TRBV9 to TRBJ2-6, with D tentatively TRBD2 (5 bases). CDR1 SGDLS and CDR2 YYNGEE come from the germline V gene. CDR3 length: 16 residues. The V and J ends lost 0 bases and 2 bases respectively, with 9 bases between them. CDR3 coding DNA: TGTGCCAGCAGCGTAGTGTCCGGGACTGGGGCCAACGTCCTGACTTTC. It encodes CASSVVSGTGANVLTF.

The V gene is TRBV5-1, the J gene TRBJ2-1; 8 bases fit TRBD2. The germline gives CDR1 SGHRS, CDR2 YFSETQ. V was clipped by 0 bases and J by 5 bases; unmatched bases: 1. This CDR3 has 14 amino acids. CDR3 amino acids: CASSLGTSHNEQFF. The CDR3 bases are TGCGCCAGCAGCTTGGGGACTAGCCACAATGAGCAGTTCTTC.

The V call is TRBV6-1, the J call TRBJ1-4; 10 nucleotides agree with TRBD1. The trim removed 0 bases at V and 5 bases at J, leaving 0 bases unmatched. Per the germline V gene, CDR1 is MNHNS and CDR2 is SASEGT. This CDR3 is 15 amino acids long. CDR3 DNA sequence: TGTGCCAGCAGTGAAGCGGACAGGGGGAATGAAAAACTGTTTTTT. It is translated as CASSEADRGNEKLFF.

Only a few counts were recorded for this clone. The chain recombines TRBV25-1 with TRBJ2-2; TRBD1 might be the D (6 bases). V lost 3 bases and J 5 bases, leaving 10 bases between the germline ends. Germline CDR1 MGHDK, CDR2 SYGVNS. The CDR3 runs to 14 residues. The CDR3 nucleotides are TGTGCCAGCAGTGATTCAGGGGTTACCGGGGAGCTGTTTTTT. It translates to CASSDSGVTGELFF.

The chain recombines TRBV6-6 with TRBJ2-5, with 8 nucleotides matching TRBD2. Looked up from germline, CDR1 is MNHNY and CDR2 is SVGAGI (reference sequence). V trimming: 5 bases; J trimming: 2 bases; junction bases outside the gene matches: 13. The CDR3 consists of 17 residues. The CDR3 spells CASSPLYPSSGQETQYF. The DNA of the CDR3 is TGTGCCAGCAGTCCTCTGTACCCGTCTAGCGGGCAAGAGACCCAGTACTTC.

This clone is medium-sized. This sequence joins TRBV2 and TRBJ1-1; 7 nucleotides line up with TRBD1. Germline CDR1 reads SNHLY; CDR2 reads FYNNEI. The ends lost 5 bases at V and 8 bases at J; junction bases unmatched: 2. The CDR3 runs to 11 residues. In DNA form, the CDR3 reads TGTGCCAGCAGTCCCAGGGGGGAAGCTTTCTTT. Its protein product is CASSPRGEAFF.

V and J are TRBV6-2 or TRBV6-3 and TRBJ1-5; 7 bases are shared with TRBD1. CDR3 length equals 17 residues. V gave up 5 bases and J gave up 1 base; unmatched junction bases: 11. Germline loops: CDR1 MNHEY, CDR2 SVGEGT. CDR3 sequence (DNA): TGTGCCAGCAGTCCGTCCATGGCAGGGGGAAGCAATCAGCCCCAGCATTTT. Amino acid sequence: CASSPSMAGGSNQPQHF.

This sequence joins TRBV4-1 and TRBJ1-5, with 9 bases fitting TRBD1. J was trimmed by 5 bases and V by 1 base; bases with no gene match: 6. There are 16 residues in the CDR3. In germline, CDR1 is MGHRA, CDR2 YSYEKL. The CDR3 spells CASSQVGTGRYQPQHF. As DNA, the CDR3 is TGCGCCAGCAGCCAAGTAGGGACAGGGAGGTATCAGCCCCAGCATTTT.

The V and J genes are TRBV11-2 and TRBJ2-4, with 7 bases lining up with TRBD1. J lost 2 bases, V lost 5 bases, and 9 bases had no gene match. Per the germline V gene, CDR1 is SGHAT and CDR2 is FQNNGV. The CDR3 sequence is 16 residues long. CDR3 in DNA: TGTGCCAGCAGCATTTACAGGGGTGGATCCAAAAACATTCAGTACTTC. This sequence encodes CASSIYRGGSKNIQYF.

The chain employs TRBV11-2 and TRBJ1-2; TRBD1 might be the D (6 bases). Looked up from germline, CDR1 is SGHAT and CDR2 is FQNNGV. This CDR3 is 15 amino acids long. V was pared by 4 bases and J by 8 bases, with 20 bases between. The CDR3 region has the DNA TGTGCCAGCAGCTCAACACCGACAGGTCCAGAAGGCTACACCTTC. Translation: CASSSTPTGPEGYTF.

The CDR3 nucleotides read TGTGCCAGCAGCCTAACCCCGGGGTCTAACTATGGCTACACCTTC. This translates into CASSLTPGSNYGYTF. This chain uses TRBV5-6 with TRBJ1-2; D unclear. The CDR3 contains 15 residues. Looked up from germline, CDR1 is SGHDT and CDR2 is YYEEEE. Trimming left V 4 bases short and J 0 bases short, with 13 bases between. The whole variable domain, remainder taken from reference TRBV5-6 and TRBJ1-2, is DAGVTQSPTHLIKTRGQQVTLRCSPKSGHDTVSWYQQALGQGPQFIFQYYEEEERQRGNFPDRFSGHQFPNYSSELNVNALLLGDSALYLCASSLTPGSNYGYTFGSGTRLTVV.

The chain recombines TRBV10-1 with TRBJ2-7; 12 bases agree with TRBD2. The CDR3 has 14 residues. With V trimmed by 0 bases and J by 7 bases, 1 base remained unmatched. Germline CDR1 and CDR2: WNHNN and SYGVQD (reference sequence). Here the CDR3 DNA reads TGCGCCAGCAGTGAGTCCCTAGCGGGAGGGGAGCAGTACTTC. Amino acids: CASSESLAGGEQYF.

This clone was counted a single time. The chain employs TRBV28 and TRBJ1-4; no definite D call. Germline CDR1 is MDHEN and CDR2 is SYDVKM. This CDR3 has 13 amino acids. The V end was cut by 3 bases, the J end by 6 bases, with 8 bases between. The CDR3 loop is CASSFDGHEKLFF. CDR3 DNA: TGTGCCAGCAGTTTTGATGGGCATGAAAAACTGTTTTTT.

This chain joins TRBV15 and TRBJ1-4; 7 nucleotides align to TRBD1. This CDR3 comprises 16 residues. Germline loops: CDR1 LNHNV, CDR2 YYDKDF (reference sequence). V shed 1 base and J 3 bases; nucleotides not matched to a gene: 5. CDR3: CATSRARQGPNEKLFF. The CDR3 nucleotides read TGTGCCACCAGCAGAGCCCGACAGGGCCCTAATGAAAAACTGTTTTTT.

The chain links TRBV14 to TRBJ2-1; a weak D match, TRBD2 (6 bases). The CDR3 covers 17 residues. Germline CDR1 and CDR2: SGHDN and FVKESK. Trimming removed 0 bases at V and 3 bases at J, with 15 bases between. CDR3 in DNA: TGTGCCAGCAGCCAAGAAGCGGGCGAGCGATTCTACAATGAGCAGTTCTTC. Its translation: CASSQEAGERFYNEQFF.

The chain uses TRBV7-9 and TRBJ2-5, with unresolved D. The germline V and J ends were trimmed by 8 bases and 3 bases, with 7 bases remaining between them. The CDR3 consists of 11 residues. Germline V gene sequence: CDR1 SEHNR, CDR2 FQNEAQ (reference sequence). Written as DNA, the CDR3 is TGTGCCAGCGGTACGGAAGAGACCCAGTACTTC. Amino acids: CASGTEETQYF.

The V call is TRBV4-3, the J call TRBJ2-2; D perhaps matches TRBD2 (7 bases). This CDR3 region has 16 residues. In germline, CDR1 is LGHNA, CDR2 YSLEER. V dropped 0 bases and J dropped 7 bases, with 15 bases sitting between them. CDR3 protein: CASSQEGGEFIGELFF. The CDR3, as DNA: TGCGCCAGCAGCCAAGAAGGGGGGGAGTTCATCGGGGAGCTGTTTTTT.

V usage is TRBV5-1 and J usage is TRBJ2-7; 7 positions agree with TRBD1. There are 14 residues in the CDR3. Looked up from germline, CDR1 is SGHRS and CDR2 is YFSETQ. V shed 4 bases, J shed 1 base, and the junction held 5 bases outside the gene matches. The CDR3 DNA sequence: TGCGCCAGCAGCCCACGGGACAGTTCCTACGAGCAGTACTTC. Translation gives CASSPRDSSYEQYF.

The genes are TRBV5-4 and TRBJ2-2; 11 nucleotides align to TRBD2. J was trimmed by 3 bases and V by 0 bases; bases with no gene match: 13. Germline V gene lookup returns CDR1 SGHNT and CDR2 YYREEE (reference sequence). The CDR3 is made up of 20 amino acids. CDR3 coding DNA: TGTGCCAGCAGCTTGGGGCTAGCGGGGGGCTTCGATCGGGACACCGGGGAGCTGTTTTTT. Translating gives CASSLGLAGGFDRDTGELFF.

As concerns this clone: The junction differs from germline at one of its ends, possibly a read error. This sequence joins TRBV7-7 and TRBJ2-2; tentatively, D is TRBD2 (5 bases). CDR3 length: 16 residues. The V gene's germline CDR1 is SSHAT and CDR2 FNYEAQ (reference sequence). The DNA of the CDR3 is TGTGCTAGCAGCTTATGGTCCGGGGTTAAGGCCGGGGAGCTGTTTTTT. As protein: CASSLWSGVKAGELFF.

This chain links TRBV25-1 with TRBJ2-1; 8 bases fit TRBD2. The CDR3 runs 16 residues. Germline V gene lookup returns CDR1 MGHDK and CDR2 SYGVNS. The ends lost 3 bases at V and 7 bases at J; junction bases unmatched: 11. The CDR3: CASSDAGSGIANEQFF. The CDR3 DNA reads as TGTGCCAGCAGTGATGCGGGTAGCGGGATTGCTAATGAGCAGTTCTTC. The variable domain in full, with the rest retrieved from reference TRBV25-1 and TRBJ2-1, is EADIYQTPRYLVIGTGKKITLECSQTMGHDKMYWYQQDPGMELHLIHYSYGVNSTEKGDLSSESTVSRIRTEHFPLTLESARPSHTSQYLCASSDAGSGIANEQFFGPGTRLTVL.